These 4 T cell receptor beta chains were sequenced from one sample in a study of CD8+ T cells in alopecia areata. In each case, RNA was isolated and then reverse transcribed into cDNA as the sequencing template. Repertoires were generated with immunoSEQ multiplex PCR, while TCRdb's copy carries only in-frame clones and drops some. The table has around 190,000 clones, less than 65% seen once. Treatment denoted: oral pan-JAK inhibitor, 5-10 mg twice daily. The specimen comprised CD4+ T cells sorted from blood, sampled at week 4, from a patient treated with tofacitinib. All receptors come from a human donor with alopecia areata.

This chain links TRBV29-1 with TRBJ2-3, with D hard to call. The CDR3 consists of 14 residues. Germline V gene data show CDR1 as SQVTM and CDR2 as ANQGSEA. Deletions cut 7 bases from V and 1 base from J, with 15 bases between. The CDR3 here is CSARTFAGTDTQYF. As DNA, the CDR3 is TGCAGCGCCCGGACCTTCGCGGGCACAGATACGCAGTATTTT.

This clone has a handful of counts. V gene TRBV29-1 combines with J gene TRBJ2-4, with D perhaps being TRBD1 or TRBD2 (5 bases each). The CDR3 spans 17 residues. V was pared by 4 bases and J by 3 bases, with 22 bases between. Germline V lookup: CDR1 SQVTM, CDR2 ANQGSEA. For the CDR3, the DNA is TGCAGCGTTGCGGGGTGGGGCGGTGATTACGGCAAAAACATTCAGTACTTC. The encoded protein is CSVAGWGGDYGKNIQYF.

The genes are TRBV30 and TRBJ1-5, with D possibly TRBD1 on 5 matching bases. There are 13 residues in the CDR3. Trimming shortened V by 2 bases and J by 7 bases, and 12 bases separated the two germline ends. Germline assignment: CDR1 GTSNPN and CDR2 SVGIG (reference sequence). CDR3 DNA sequence: TGTGCCTGGAGTCATGGGGGTGGACAGCCCCAGCATTTT. Its protein is CAWSHGGGQPQHF. The variable domain in full, with the rest retrieved from reference TRBV30 and TRBJ1-5, is SQTIHQWPATLVQPVGSPLSLECTVEGTSNPNLYWYRQAAGRGLQLLFYSVGIGQISSEVPQNLSASRPQDRQFILSSKKLLLSDSGFYLCAWSHGGGQPQHFGDGTRLSIL.

This clone came up once. V is TRBV30 and J is TRBJ1-5, with D maybe TRBD1 (5 bases). The V end was cut by 2 bases, the J end by 5 bases, with 10 bases between. CDR3 size: 13 residues. The germline CDR1 and CDR2 sequences are GTSNPN and SVGIG (reference sequence). The CDR3 here is CAWSLGVDQPQHF. The CDR3 coding sequence is TGTGCCTGGAGTCTGGGGGTGGATCAGCCCCAGCATTTT.